The source of this T cell receptor beta chain is a study of memory CD4+ T cells and cytomegalovirus serostatus (dated by TCRdb to between 2018 and 2020). Concerning the study at large: The roughly 33 healthy Belgian adults in the cohort included 9 who were CMV seropositive and around 25 who were CMV seronegative. To replicate a published TCR-based CMV serostatus classifier, the researchers sequenced the CD4+ memory TCRbeta repertoires of a Belgian cohort whose cytomegalovirus serostatus was known.

The Quick-DNA Microprep Kit was used to extract genomic DNA from the sorted cells. Amplification of TCRbeta DNA was done with the immunoSEQ hsTCRbeta kit, following the protocol from the manufacturer. TCRbeta libraries were sequenced on an Illumina MiSeq instrument. In the original analysis: Following removal of out-of-frame sequences, approximately 2.1 million distinct TCRbeta sequences were retained, with an average of roughly 70,000 per individual. Each individual was scored using the number of 164 previously reported CMV-associated TCRbeta sequences that the individual carried and the total number of productive distinct TCRbeta sequences. A beta-binomial model was reimplemented in Python, and random forests from scikit-learn, run with default parameters, were trained on data from the US cohort. On the Belgian cohort, classifier performance was reported as the median AUC, along with percentile confidence intervals, across 10,000 bootstrap iterations. The source is immuneACCESS, and TCRdb retained only in-frame sequences with V and J called. Part of the clones is not carried over; for the studies checked, unresolved V genes explain less than half of this, and the remainder is unexplained. The V and J calls and clone size come from that table; D and trimming were worked out from the DNA. The sample table holds about 44,000 clones, of which over 65% were seen once. The ten largest clonotypes hold around 2% of the sample.

Of note for this clone: The antigen it recognizes is unknown. Per-base qualities were not stored, and no clone one base away is much larger.

General study outcomes and caveats: On the Belgian cohort, the classifier built on the original framework reached a median bootstrapped AUC of nearly 0.96, with a 95% CI of 0.76-1.00. Results were interpreted as suggesting that the CMV-associated TCR signature is largely present in the CD4+ memory repertoire. For CMV serostatus prediction, a median bootstrapped AUC of 0.95 was reached with the original framework, and a median bootstrapped AUC of roughly 0.89 was reached with a US-trained random forest. Only CD4+CD45RO+ memory cells were sequenced, in contrast to the original study, which included naive and memory CD4+ and CD8+ populations. Among the 160 or so previously reported CMV-associated TCRbeta sequences, over 65 showed up in the CD4+ memory repertoires, with each one found in between one and five individuals.

Here V drops 5 bases and J drops 9 bases, and the junction holds 9 bases not matched to any gene. CDR1 and CDR2 are drawn from the germline V gene: SGHRS, YFSETQ. The CDR3 spans 16 residues, from the cysteine through the phenylalanine. The kept DNA is CDR3 alone, 48 bases in frame from the first base. Single viable CD3+CD4+CD8-CD45RO+ cells were sorted as memory CD4+ T cells on a FACSAria II. CMV serostatus was determined with a Roche Elecsys assay detecting serum IgG against CMV pp150, pp28, p38 and p52. After the samples were thawed, total CD4+ T cells were enriched through positive selection using CD4 magnetic microbeads. Samples originated from another study that specifically interrogated the CD4+ T cell memory repertoire. Peripheral blood mononuclear cells were isolated and cryopreserved according to standard operating procedures, and serum was stored at -80 degrees C. The staining used CD3-PerCP (BW264/56), CD4-APC (RPA-T4), CD45RO-PE (UCHT1) and CD8-Pacific Orange (3B5) antibodies, and Sytox blue was used to exclude non-viable cells.

This clonotype originated in an adult in good health and CMV-seronegative. Source material: memory CD4+ T cells from blood. The chain was built from TRBV5-1 and TRBJ1-6, with 12 junctional bases fitting TRBD1. At the DNA level, the sequence is TGCGCCAGCAGACATCCGGGACAGGGGGCGAGTTCACCCCTCCACTTT. Translated, it reads CASRHPGQGASSPLHF.